Listed here are 20 T cell receptor beta chains from one sample, sequenced in a study of blood T cell repertoires in COVID-19. Sequencing was performed with immunoSEQ multiplex PCR; in TCRdb, only in-frame clones are kept and a portion is missing. The data hold under 300,000 clones, with 75% to 95% observed a single time. Sequencing used PBMCs or T cells enriched from blood (not recorded which). Receptors were obtained from a woman aged 18-35 years who had recovered from COVID-19.

The gene calls are TRBV5-5 and TRBJ2-5; 9 nucleotides match TRBD2. This CDR3 has 16 amino acids. After removal of 1 base from V and 4 bases from J, the junction contained 8 bases not matched to a gene. The germline gives CDR1 SGHKS, CDR2 YYEKEE (reference sequence). The CDR3 nucleotides are TGTGCCAGCAGCTTGCTGTTCAGTAGCGGGGGAGAGACCCAGTACTTC. Its translation: CASSLLFSSGGETQYF.

The chain combines TRBV9 with TRBJ2-5; 7 positions agree with TRBD2. The CDR3 sequence is 15 residues long. The trim removed 7 bases at V and 5 bases at J, leaving 14 bases unmatched. Per germline, CDR1 SGDLS and CDR2 YYNGEE. CDR3 protein: CASGRLAGSVETQYF. CDR3 DNA sequence: TGTGCCAGCGGCCGACTAGCCGGTTCGGTTGAGACCCAGTACTTC.

The chain joins TRBV11-1 to TRBJ2-3; 12 positions match TRBD2. Germline V gene sequence: CDR1 SGHAT, CDR2 FQDESV (reference sequence). There are 17 residues in the CDR3. V gave up 0 bases and J gave up 8 bases; unmatched junction bases: 9. CDR3: CASSLAATSGSYGTQYF. The CDR3, as DNA: TGTGCCAGCAGCTTAGCCGCGACTAGCGGGAGTTACGGTACGCAGTATTTT.

This clone was counted a single time. This chain links TRBV5-1 with TRBJ1-2; D is possibly TRBD1 (5 bases). Germline V CDR1 and CDR2: SGHRS, YFSETQ. V was shortened by 3 bases and J by 7 bases, with 13 bases between the two germline ends. The CDR3 totals 13 residues. DNA for the CDR3: TGCGCCAGCAGCTCTGGACAAGGTGGTGGCTACACCTTC. It specifies CASSSGQGGGYTF. The variable domain in full, completed from reference TRBV5-1 and TRBJ1-2, reads KAGVTQTPRYLIKTRGQQVTLSCSPISGHRSVSWYQQTPGQGLQFLFEYFSETQRNKGNFPGRFSGRQFSNSRSEMNVSTLELGDSALYLCASSSGQGGGYTFGSGTRLTVV.

A single count supports this clone. The rearrangement joins TRBV19 to TRBJ2-2, with 9 bases identical to TRBD1. The germline gives CDR1 LNHDA, CDR2 SQIVND (reference sequence). The CDR3 extends over 15 amino acids. The V gene end was trimmed by 5 bases and the J gene end by 2 bases; junction bases not matched to a gene: 3. The CDR3 protein is CASSPGQGNTGELFF. CDR3 in DNA: TGTGCCAGTAGTCCGGGACAGGGTAACACCGGGGAGCTGTTTTTT.

The chain recombines TRBV2 with TRBJ1-1; 9 nucleotides line up with TRBD1. The CDR3 covers 13 residues. Trimming removed 5 bases from V and 5 bases from J; junction bases left unmatched: 3. Germline V gene data show CDR1 as SNHLY and CDR2 as FYNNEI. In DNA form, the CDR3 reads TGTGCCAGCAGTCTCGACAGGGGGACTGAAGCTTTCTTT. Residues: CASSLDRGTEAFF.

The chain employs TRBV15 and TRBJ1-2, with 7 bases identical to TRBD1. V shed 0 bases and J 4 bases; nucleotides not matched to a gene: 5. Germline CDR1 is LNHNV and CDR2 is YYDKDF (reference sequence). The CDR3 is 15 amino acids. The chain's CDR3 is CATSRDPGQIYGYTF. In DNA, the CDR3 is TGTGCCACCAGCAGAGATCCGGGACAGATCTATGGCTACACCTTC.

This clone was detected a few times. The chain joins TRBV7-6 to TRBJ2-7; 10 nucleotides agree with TRBD1. Germline assignment: CDR1 SGHVS and CDR2 FNYEAQ. The CDR3 runs to 15 residues. J was trimmed by 2 bases and V by 5 bases; bases with no gene match: 6. This CDR3 is CASSLGQGGAYEQYF. The DNA for the CDR3 is TGTGCCAGCAGCCTCGGACAGGGGGGAGCCTACGAGCAGTACTTC.

J is TRBJ1-2 and V is TRBV4-1; D uncertain. The CDR3 is 13 residues long. V was shortened by 2 bases and J by 3 bases, with 7 bases between the two germline ends. Germline CDR1 is MGHRA and CDR2 is YSYEKL. CDR3 nucleotides: TGCGCCAGCAGCCAAACGGCGGACTATGGCTACACCTTC. It encodes CASSQTADYGYTF.

The chain has TRBV7-2 and TRBJ2-2; possibly TRBD2 for D (6 bases). Trimming stripped 2 bases from V and 4 bases from J, with 20 bases between. Germline values: CDR1 SGHTA, CDR2 FQGNSA. This CDR3 has 18 residues. Written as DNA, the CDR3 is TGTGCCAGCAGCTTACGGTTTATAACTCTCGGGGGCACCGGGGAGCTGTTTTTT. It codes for CASSLRFITLGGTGELFF.

V is TRBV11-2 and J is TRBJ2-1; no definite D call. Germline CDR1 and CDR2: SGHAT and FQNNGV. Trimming shortened V by 7 bases and J by 5 bases, and 18 bases separated the two germline ends. The CDR3 is 15 residues long. The CDR3 loop reads CASIPPRPSHNEQFF. The CDR3 DNA reads TGTGCCAGCATACCCCCGAGGCCGAGCCACAATGAGCAGTTCTTC.

The chain combines TRBV19 with TRBJ1-5; TRBD1 agrees at 7 bases. The CDR3 totals 20 residues. V dropped 0 bases and J dropped 0; count of bases not matched to a gene: 14. The germline gives CDR1 LNHDA, CDR2 SQIVND (reference sequence). The CDR3 coding sequence is TGTGCCAGTAGTATAGATACAGGGGCAGAGACCCTATATAGCAATCAGCCCCAGCATTTT. Protein sequence: CASSIDTGAETLYSNQPQHF.

The genes are TRBV21-1 and TRBJ2-7; TRBD1, the table's D call, was not compared with the DNA. TRBV21-1 is a known pseudogene. The CDR3 loop spans 13 amino acids. CDR3 DNA: TGTGCCAGACGGGACAGGGGGTCCTACGAGCAGTACTTC. Translated: CARRDRGSYEQYF.

The chain has TRBV7-3 and TRBJ2-1, with 8 bases lining up with TRBD2. Germline V gives CDR1 SGHTA, CDR2 FQGTGA. The CDR3 length is 18 residues. J gave up 5 bases and V 1 base, and 13 bases lay outside the gene matches. CDR3 DNA: TGTGCCAGCAGCTTAATAGGTCGTACGGGAGGGCAGGACAATGAGCAGTTCTTC. It specifies CASSLIGRTGGQDNEQFF.

The V gene is TRBV5-1, the J gene TRBJ2-1, with 11 bases fitting TRBD2. CDR3 size: 15 residues. Per germline, CDR1 SGHRS and CDR2 YFSETQ. Trimming removed 2 bases from V and 7 bases from J; junction bases left unmatched: 5. CDR3 in DNA: TGCGCCAGCAGCTTCACTAGCGGGAGATTTAATGAGCAGTTCTTC. It specifies CASSFTSGRFNEQFF.

The chain uses TRBV7-8 and TRBJ2-7, with a tentative D call TRBD2 (6 bases). CDR3 length: 16 amino acids. Per germline, CDR1 SGHVS and CDR2 FQNEAQ. The ends were cut back, 6 bases at V and 2 bases at J, with 20 bases in the middle. CDR3 sequence (DNA): TGTGCCAGCAGTCGGGGTGGGGGGAGACGGGCCTACGAGCAGTACTTC. Amino acid sequence: CASSRGGGRRAYEQYF. The full variable domain, in which reference TRBV7-8 and TRBJ2-7 provide the parts outside the CDR3, is GAGVSQSPRYKVAKRGQDVALRCDPISGHVSLFWYQQALGQGPEFLTYFQNEAQLDKSGLPSDRFFAERPEGSVSTLKIQRTQQEDSAVYLCASSRGGGRRAYEQYFGPGTRLTVT.

The chain employs TRBV19 and TRBJ1-4; D gene uncertain. The CDR3 runs to 14 residues. Trimming removed 9 bases from V and 0 bases from J, with 11 bases in between. Germline V gene data show CDR1 as LNHDA and CDR2 as SQIVND (reference sequence). The CDR3 nucleotides are TGTGCCAGCGGTCACAGTGCAACTAATGAAAAACTGTTTTTT. It translates to CASGHSATNEKLFF.

The chain combines TRBV5-6 with TRBJ1-1; unclear D gene. CDR3 length: 14 amino acids. Germline V CDR1 and CDR2: SGHDT, YYEEEE. Deletions cut 5 bases from V and 4 bases from J, with 15 bases between. CDR3 DNA: TGTGCCAGCAGTCGCGACGGAGGTAGCACTGAAGCTTTCTTT. Translation gives CASSRDGGSTEAFF.

The V gene is TRBV19, the J gene TRBJ1-2; no clear D gene. Germline loops: CDR1 LNHDA, CDR2 SQIVND (reference sequence). V was pared by 3 bases and J by 6 bases, with 17 bases between. This CDR3 has 15 residues. CDR3 sequence: CASSIVGLPFNGYTF. Written as DNA, the CDR3 is TGTGCCAGTAGTATCGTGGGCCTACCCTTCAATGGCTACACCTTC.

The chain links TRBV4-2 to TRBJ1-2; D possibly corresponds to TRBD1 (5 bases). The V gene's germline CDR1 is LGHNA and CDR2 YNFKEQ. The CDR3 runs to 16 residues. V was shortened by 4 bases and J by 3 bases, with 18 bases between the two germline ends. The chain's CDR3 is CASSPGGQGSHYGYTF. The CDR3 DNA follows: TGTGCCAGCAGCCCCGGTGGTCAGGGCAGCCACTATGGCTACACCTTC.